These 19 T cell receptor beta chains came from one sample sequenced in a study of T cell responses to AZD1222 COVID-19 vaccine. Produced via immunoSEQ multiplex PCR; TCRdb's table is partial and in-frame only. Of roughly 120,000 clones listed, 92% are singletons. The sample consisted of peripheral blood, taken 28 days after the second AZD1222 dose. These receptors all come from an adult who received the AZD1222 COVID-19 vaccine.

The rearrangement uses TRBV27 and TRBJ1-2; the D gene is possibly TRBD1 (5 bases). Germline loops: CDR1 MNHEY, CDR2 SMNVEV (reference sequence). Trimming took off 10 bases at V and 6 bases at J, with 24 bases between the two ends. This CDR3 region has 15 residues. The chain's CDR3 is CANRPRAGWAHGYTF. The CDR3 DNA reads TGTGCCAACCGACCCCGGGCAGGGTGGGCTCATGGCTACACCTTC.

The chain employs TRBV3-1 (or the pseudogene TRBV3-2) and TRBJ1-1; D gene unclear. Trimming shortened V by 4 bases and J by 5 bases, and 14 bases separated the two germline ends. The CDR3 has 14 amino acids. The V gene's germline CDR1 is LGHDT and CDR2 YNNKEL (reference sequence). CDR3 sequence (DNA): TGTGCCAGCAGCCCGGACGGGGTGGGGACTGAAGCTTTCTTT. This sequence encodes CASSPDGVGTEAFF.

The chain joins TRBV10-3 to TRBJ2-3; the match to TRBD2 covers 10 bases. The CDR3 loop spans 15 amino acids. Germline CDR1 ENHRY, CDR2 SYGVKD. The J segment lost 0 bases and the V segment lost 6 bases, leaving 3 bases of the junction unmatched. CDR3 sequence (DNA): TGTGCCATCAGGTGGGGACTAGCGAGCACAGATACGCAGTATTTT. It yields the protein CAIRWGLASTDTQYF.

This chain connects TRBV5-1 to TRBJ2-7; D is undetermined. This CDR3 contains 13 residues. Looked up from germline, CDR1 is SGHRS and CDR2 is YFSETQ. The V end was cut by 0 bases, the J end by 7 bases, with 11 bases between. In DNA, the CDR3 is TGCGCCAGCAGCTTGGAGATTCCTTCAGAGCAGTACTTC. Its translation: CASSLEIPSEQYF.

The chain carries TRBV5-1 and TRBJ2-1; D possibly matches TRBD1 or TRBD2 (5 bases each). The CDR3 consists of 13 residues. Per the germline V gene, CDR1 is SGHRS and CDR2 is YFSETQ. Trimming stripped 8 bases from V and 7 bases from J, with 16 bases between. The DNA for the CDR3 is TGCGCCAGTTACGGGGCAGGTAGGAATGAGCAGTTCTTC. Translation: CASYGAGRNEQFF.

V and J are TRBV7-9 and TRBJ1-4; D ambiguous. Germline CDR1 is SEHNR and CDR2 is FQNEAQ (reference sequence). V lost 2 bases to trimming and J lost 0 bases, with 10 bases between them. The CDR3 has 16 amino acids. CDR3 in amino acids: CASSLISDPTNEKLFF. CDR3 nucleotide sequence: TGTGCCAGCAGCTTAATATCAGATCCAACTAATGAAAAACTGTTTTTT.

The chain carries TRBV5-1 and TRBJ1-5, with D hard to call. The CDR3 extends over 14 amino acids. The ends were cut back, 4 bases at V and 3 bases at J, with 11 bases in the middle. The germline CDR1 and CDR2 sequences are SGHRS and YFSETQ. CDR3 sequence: CASSPDGHNQPQHF. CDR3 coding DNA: TGCGCCAGCAGCCCAGACGGGCACAATCAGCCCCAGCATTTT.

In nucleotides, the CDR3 is TGTGCCAGTTTGGGGACAGTCAAAAACTATGGCTACACCTTC. Translated, it gives CASLGTVKNYGYTF. V and J are TRBV7-9 and TRBJ1-2; 7 nucleotides agree with TRBD1. CDR1 and CDR2 (germline): SEHNR, FQNEAQ (reference sequence). The CDR3 is made up of 14 amino acids. V was pared by 9 bases and J by 2 bases, with 9 bases of the junction left unmatched.

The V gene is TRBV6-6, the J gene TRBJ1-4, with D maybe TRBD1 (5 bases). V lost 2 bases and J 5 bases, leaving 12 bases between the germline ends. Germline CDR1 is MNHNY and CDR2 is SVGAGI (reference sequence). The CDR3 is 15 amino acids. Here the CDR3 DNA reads TGTGCCAGCAGTTACCCGGTGGGGACGAATGAAAAACTGTTTTTT. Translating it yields CASSYPVGTNEKLFF.

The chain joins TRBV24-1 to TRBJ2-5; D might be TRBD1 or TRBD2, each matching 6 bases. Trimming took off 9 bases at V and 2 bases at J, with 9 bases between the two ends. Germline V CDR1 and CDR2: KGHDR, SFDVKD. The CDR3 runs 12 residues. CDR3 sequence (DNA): TGTGCCACCGAGGGGGGACAAGAGACCCAGTACTTC. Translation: CATEGGQETQYF.

The DNA for the CDR3 is TGCGCCAGCAGCCAGGATGGCGGGGGGCTCTACGAGCAGTACTTC. Translating gives CASSQDGGGLYEQYF. V gene TRBV4-1 combines with J gene TRBJ2-7, with TRBD2 identical over 8 bases. The CDR3 spans 15 residues. The V gene end was trimmed by 3 bases and the J gene end by 3 bases; junction bases not matched to a gene: 7. CDR1 and CDR2 (germline): MGHRA, YSYEKL.

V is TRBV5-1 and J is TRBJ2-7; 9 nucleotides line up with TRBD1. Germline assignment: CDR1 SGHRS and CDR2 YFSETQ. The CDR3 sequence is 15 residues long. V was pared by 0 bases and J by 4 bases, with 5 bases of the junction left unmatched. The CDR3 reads CASSLAGTGLYEQYF. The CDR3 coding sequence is TGCGCCAGCAGCTTGGCCGGGACAGGGCTTTACGAGCAGTACTTC.

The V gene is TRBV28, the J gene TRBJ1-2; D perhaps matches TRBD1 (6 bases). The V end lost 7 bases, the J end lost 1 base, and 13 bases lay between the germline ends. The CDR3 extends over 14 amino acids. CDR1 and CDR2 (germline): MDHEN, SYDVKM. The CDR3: CASITPQGNYGYTF. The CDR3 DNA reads TGTGCCAGCATCACCCCACAGGGTAACTATGGCTACACCTTC.

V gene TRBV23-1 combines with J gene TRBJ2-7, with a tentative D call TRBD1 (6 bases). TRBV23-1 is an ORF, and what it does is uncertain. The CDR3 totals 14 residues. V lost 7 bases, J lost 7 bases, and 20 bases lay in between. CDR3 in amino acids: CASTELGKRGEQYF. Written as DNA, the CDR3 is TGCGCCAGCACCGAACTGGGGAAAAGGGGGGAGCAGTACTTC.

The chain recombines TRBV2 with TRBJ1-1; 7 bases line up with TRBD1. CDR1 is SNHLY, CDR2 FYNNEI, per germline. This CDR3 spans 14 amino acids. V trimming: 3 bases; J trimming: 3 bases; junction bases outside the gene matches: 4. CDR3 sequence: CASSDQGVDTEAFF. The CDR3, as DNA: TGTGCCAGCAGTGACCAGGGGGTGGACACTGAAGCTTTCTTT.

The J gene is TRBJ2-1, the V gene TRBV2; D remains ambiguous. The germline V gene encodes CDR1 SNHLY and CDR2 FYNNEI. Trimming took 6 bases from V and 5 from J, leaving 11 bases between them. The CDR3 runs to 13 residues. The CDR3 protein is CASREYGDNEQFF. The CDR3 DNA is TGTGCCAGCAGAGAATATGGAGACAATGAGCAGTTCTTC.

The CDR3 DNA reads as TGTGCCAGCAGTTCCATACGAGCAGGGGACACTGAAGCTTTCTTT. Translated, it gives CASSSIRAGDTEAFF. The chain joins TRBV28 to TRBJ1-1; D is perhaps TRBD1 (6 bases). V gave up 4 bases and J gave up 3 bases, with 15 bases separating them. CDR3 length equals 15 residues. CDR1 MDHEN and CDR2 SYDVKM come from the germline V gene.

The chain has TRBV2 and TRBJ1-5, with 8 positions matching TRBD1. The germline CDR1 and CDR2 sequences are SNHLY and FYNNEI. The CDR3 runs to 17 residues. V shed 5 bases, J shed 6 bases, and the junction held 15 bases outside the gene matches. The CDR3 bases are TGTGCCAGCAGTCCTGGACAGGGAGTCCGTTTTGGTCAGCCCCAGCATTTT. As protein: CASSPGQGVRFGQPQHF.

In DNA form, the CDR3 reads TGTGCTAGTGGTTTGCCTCTCTTGCGGGGAATTAATGAAAAACTGTTTTTT. Translated, it gives CASGLPLLRGINEKLFF. V is TRBV12-5 and J is TRBJ1-4; no clear D gene. The V and J ends lost 2 bases and 4 bases respectively, with 17 bases between them. The CDR3 consists of 17 residues. Germline V gene lookup returns CDR1 LGHNT and CDR2 FRNRAP.